The clone carrying this T cell receptor (beta chain) was recorded many times. The target antigen is unknown. 5'-RACE, quantitative and with molecular barcodes, yielded the TCR beta libraries. TCRdb redid the calling of the 5' RACE reads with MiXCR, one entry per CDR3 protein. Among over 75,000 distinct CDR3 sequences listed, roughly 8.8% were seen once. The data were obtained in a study of CD8 T cells in ankylosing spondylitis. The V gene's germline CDR1 is LNHNV and CDR2 YYDKDF (reference sequence). This CDR3 spans 16 amino acids. Trimming at V came to 3 bases and at J to 0 bases, leaving 6 bases not matched to a gene. Study results and limitations: Existing reports had already noted some motif variants in reactive arthritis synovial fluid and blood. Disease-associated clonotypes exhibited CD8+ identity and were relatively infrequent in peripheral blood.

The J gene is TRBJ2-7, the V gene TRBV15; TRBD1 aligns across 9 bases. The source material was blood, either unsorted or a sorted T cell fraction (not recorded which). This receptor was identified in a male donor with ankylosing spondylitis or in good health (not recorded which). The CDR3 coding sequence is TGTGCCACCAGCAGCAAACCGGGACAGGGCTCCTACGAGCAGTACTTC. It specifies CATSSKPGQGSYEQYF.